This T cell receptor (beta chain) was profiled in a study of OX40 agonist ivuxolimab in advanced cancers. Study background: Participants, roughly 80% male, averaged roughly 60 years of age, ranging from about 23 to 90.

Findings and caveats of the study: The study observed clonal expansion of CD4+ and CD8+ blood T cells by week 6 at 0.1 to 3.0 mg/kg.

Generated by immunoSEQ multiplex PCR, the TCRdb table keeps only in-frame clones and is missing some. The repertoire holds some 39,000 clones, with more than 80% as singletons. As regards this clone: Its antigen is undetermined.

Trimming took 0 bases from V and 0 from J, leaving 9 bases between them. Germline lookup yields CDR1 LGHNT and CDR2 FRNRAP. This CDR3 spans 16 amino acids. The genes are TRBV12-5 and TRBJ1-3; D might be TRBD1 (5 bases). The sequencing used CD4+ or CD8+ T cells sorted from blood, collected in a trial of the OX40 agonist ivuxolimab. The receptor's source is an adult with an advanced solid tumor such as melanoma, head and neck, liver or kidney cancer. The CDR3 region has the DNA TGTGCTAGTGGTTTGGTACTCGGGACCTCTGGAAACACCATATATTTT. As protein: CASGLVLGTSGNTIYF.